This TCR beta chain was recorded in a study of CD8 T cells in ankylosing spondylitis. This clonotype showed up many times. The target antigen is unknown. The germline V gene has CDR1 SQVTM and CDR2 ANQGSEA. The germline V and J ends were trimmed by 6 bases and 5 bases, with 13 bases remaining between them. This CDR3 has 12 residues. The TCR beta libraries were generated through quantitative 5'-RACE incorporating molecular barcodes. TCRdb re-called the 5' RACE reads through MiXCR, storing one row per CDR3 protein. In the table there are more than 150,000 distinct CDR3 sequences, about 20% of which are singletons. Notes on the study in general: Reports say disease-linked clones showed up significantly more in matched ankylosing spondylitis synovial fluid. A number of the motif variants had already been described in reactive arthritis synovial fluid and blood. It appeared that ankylosing spondylitis blood was characterized by a TCR beta motif of fewer than 10 highly homologous variants.

Input material: blood, either unsorted or a sorted T cell fraction (not recorded which). This receptor was taken from a male donor under 30 with ankylosing spondylitis or in good health (not recorded which). The chain uses TRBV29-1 and TRBJ2-5; the D gene is possibly TRBD1 (6 bases). The CDR3 DNA reads as TGCAGCGTGCAGGGGTTGGAGGAGACCCAGTACTTC. It is translated as CSVQGLEETQYF.